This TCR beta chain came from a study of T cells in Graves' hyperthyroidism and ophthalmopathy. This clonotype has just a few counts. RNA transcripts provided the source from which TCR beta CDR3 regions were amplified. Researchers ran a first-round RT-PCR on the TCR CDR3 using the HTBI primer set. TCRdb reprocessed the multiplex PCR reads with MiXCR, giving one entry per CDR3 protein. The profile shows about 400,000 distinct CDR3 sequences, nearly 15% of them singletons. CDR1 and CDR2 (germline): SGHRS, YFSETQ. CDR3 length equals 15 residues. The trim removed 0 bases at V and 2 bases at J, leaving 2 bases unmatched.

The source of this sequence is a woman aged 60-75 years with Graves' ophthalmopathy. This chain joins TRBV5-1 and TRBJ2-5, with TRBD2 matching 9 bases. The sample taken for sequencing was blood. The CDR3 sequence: CASSLASGTQETQYF. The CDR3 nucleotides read TGCGCCAGCAGCTTGGCTAGCGGGACACAAGAGACCCAGTACTTC.